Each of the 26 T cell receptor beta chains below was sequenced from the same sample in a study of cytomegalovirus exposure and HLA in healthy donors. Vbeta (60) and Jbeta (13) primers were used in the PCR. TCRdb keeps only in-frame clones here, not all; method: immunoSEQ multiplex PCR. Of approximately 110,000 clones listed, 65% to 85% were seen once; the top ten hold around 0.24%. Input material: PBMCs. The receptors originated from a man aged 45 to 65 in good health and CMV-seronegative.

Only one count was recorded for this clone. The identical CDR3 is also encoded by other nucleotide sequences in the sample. CDR3: CAWSVRVGYEQYF. For the CDR3, the DNA is TGTGCCTGGAGTGTACGGGTGGGTTACGAGCAGTACTTC. The chain recombines TRBV30 with TRBJ2-7; D is unclear. V was shortened by 0 bases and J by 4 bases, with 10 bases between the two germline ends. Germline lookup yields CDR1 GTSNPN and CDR2 SVGIG (reference sequence). This CDR3 comprises 13 residues. The whole variable domain, filled in from reference TRBV30 and TRBJ2-7, reads SQTIHQWPATLVQPVGSPLSLECTVEGTSNPNLYWYRQAAGRGLQLLFYSVGIGQISSEVPQNLSASRPQDRQFILSSKKLLLSDSGFYLCAWSVRVGYEQYFGPGTRLTVT.

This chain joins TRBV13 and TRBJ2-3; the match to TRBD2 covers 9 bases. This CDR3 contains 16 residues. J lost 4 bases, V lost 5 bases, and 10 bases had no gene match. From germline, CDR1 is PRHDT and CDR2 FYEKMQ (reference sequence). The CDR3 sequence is CASSLRSGRTPDTQYF. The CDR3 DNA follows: TGTGCCAGCAGCCTGCGAAGCGGGAGGACCCCAGATACGCAGTATTTT.

DNA of the CDR3: TGTGCCAGCGTGGGGGACAGGGCAACAGATACGCAGTATTTT. Its protein is CASVGDRATDTQYF. The V and J genes are TRBV6-1 and TRBJ2-3; 9 nucleotides align to TRBD1. J gave up 3 bases and V 8 bases, and 6 bases lay outside the gene matches. The length of the CDR3 is 14 residues. Germline loops: CDR1 MNHNS, CDR2 SASEGT.

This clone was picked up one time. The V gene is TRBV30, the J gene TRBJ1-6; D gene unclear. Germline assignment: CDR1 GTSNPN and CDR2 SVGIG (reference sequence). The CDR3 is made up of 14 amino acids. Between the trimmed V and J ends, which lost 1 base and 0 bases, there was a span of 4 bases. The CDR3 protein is CAWSASSYNSPLHF. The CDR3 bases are TGTGCCTGGAGTGCCAGCTCCTATAATTCACCCCTCCACTTT.

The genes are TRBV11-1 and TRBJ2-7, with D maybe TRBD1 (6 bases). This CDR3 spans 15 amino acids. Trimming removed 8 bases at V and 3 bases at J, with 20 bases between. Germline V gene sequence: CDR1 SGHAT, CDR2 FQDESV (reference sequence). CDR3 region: CASAPYRAPGYEQYF. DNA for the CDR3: TGTGCCAGCGCCCCTTACAGGGCCCCTGGCTACGAGCAGTACTTC.

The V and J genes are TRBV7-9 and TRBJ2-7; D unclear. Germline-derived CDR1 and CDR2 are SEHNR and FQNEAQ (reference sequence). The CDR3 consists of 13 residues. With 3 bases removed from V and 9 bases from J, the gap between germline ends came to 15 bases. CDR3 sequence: CASSFYTERGQYF. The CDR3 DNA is TGTGCCAGCAGCTTCTACACCGAACGAGGGCAGTACTTC.

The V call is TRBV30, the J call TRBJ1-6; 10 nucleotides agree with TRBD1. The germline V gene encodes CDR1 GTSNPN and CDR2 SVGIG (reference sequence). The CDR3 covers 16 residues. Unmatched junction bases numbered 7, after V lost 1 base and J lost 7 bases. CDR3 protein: CAWSAARTGGNSPLHF. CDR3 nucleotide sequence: TGTGCCTGGAGTGCTGCCCGGACAGGGGGAAATTCACCCCTCCACTTT.

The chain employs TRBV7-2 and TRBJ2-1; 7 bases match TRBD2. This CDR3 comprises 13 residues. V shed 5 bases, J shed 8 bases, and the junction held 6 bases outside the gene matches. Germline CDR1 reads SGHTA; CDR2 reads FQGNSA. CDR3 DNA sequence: TGTGCCAGCAGCCATGGGGGGGGTGATGAGCAGTTCTTC. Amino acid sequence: CASSHGGGDEQFF.

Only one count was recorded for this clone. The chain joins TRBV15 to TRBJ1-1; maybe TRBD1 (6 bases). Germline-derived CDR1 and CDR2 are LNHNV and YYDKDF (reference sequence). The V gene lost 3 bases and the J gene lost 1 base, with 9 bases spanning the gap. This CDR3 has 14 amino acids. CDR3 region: CATSSETGNTEAFF. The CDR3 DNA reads TGTGCCACCAGCAGTGAGACAGGGAACACTGAAGCTTTCTTT. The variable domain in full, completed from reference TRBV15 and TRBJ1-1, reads DAMVIQNPRYQVTQFGKPVTLSCSQTLNHNVMYWYQQKSSQAPKLLFHYYDKDFNNEADTPDNFQSRRPNTSFCFLDIRSPGLGDTAMYLCATSSETGNTEAFFGQGTRLTVV.

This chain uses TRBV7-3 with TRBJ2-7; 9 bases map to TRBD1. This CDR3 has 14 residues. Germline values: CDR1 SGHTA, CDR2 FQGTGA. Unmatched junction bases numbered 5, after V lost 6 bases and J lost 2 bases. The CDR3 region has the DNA TGTGCCAGCAGTCCCGGGACAGGGCCCTACGAGCAGTACTTC. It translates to CASSPGTGPYEQYF.

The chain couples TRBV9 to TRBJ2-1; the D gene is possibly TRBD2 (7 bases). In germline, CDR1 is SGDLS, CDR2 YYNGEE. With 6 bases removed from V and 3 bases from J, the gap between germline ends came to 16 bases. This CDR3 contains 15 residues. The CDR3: CASTFGGGGYNEQFF. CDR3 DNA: TGTGCCAGCACCTTTGGGGGGGGCGGCTACAATGAGCAGTTCTTC.

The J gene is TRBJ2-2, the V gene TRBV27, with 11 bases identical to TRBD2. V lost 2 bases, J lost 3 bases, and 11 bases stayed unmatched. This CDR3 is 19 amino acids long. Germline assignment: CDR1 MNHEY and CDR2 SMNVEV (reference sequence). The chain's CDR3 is CASSLMVLAGEGYTGELFF. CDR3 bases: TGTGCCAGCAGTTTAATGGTACTAGCGGGAGAAGGATACACCGGGGAGCTGTTTTTT.

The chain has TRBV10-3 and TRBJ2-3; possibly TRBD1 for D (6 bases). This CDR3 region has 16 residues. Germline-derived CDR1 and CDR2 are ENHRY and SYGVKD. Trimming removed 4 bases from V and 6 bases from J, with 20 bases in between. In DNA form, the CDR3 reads TGTGCCATCAGTGCCAGTCCCGGGACACTCGGCGATACGCAGTATTTT. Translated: CAISASPGTLGDTQYF.

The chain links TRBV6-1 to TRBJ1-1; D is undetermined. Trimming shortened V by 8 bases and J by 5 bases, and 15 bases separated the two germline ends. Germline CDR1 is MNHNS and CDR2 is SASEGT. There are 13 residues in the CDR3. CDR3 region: CASSSTVGTEAFF. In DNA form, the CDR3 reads TGTGCCAGCTCTTCGACGGTCGGGACTGAAGCTTTCTTT.

This CDR3 reads CASSWGQGAYEQYF. DNA of the CDR3: TGTGCCAGCAGCTGGGGACAGGGCGCCTACGAGCAGTACTTC. The rearrangement links TRBV5-5 to TRBJ2-7; 9 bases match TRBD1. CDR3 length: 14 amino acids. Unmatched junction bases numbered 3, after V lost 3 bases and J lost 2 bases. CDR1 and CDR2 (germline): SGHKS, YYEKEE (reference sequence).

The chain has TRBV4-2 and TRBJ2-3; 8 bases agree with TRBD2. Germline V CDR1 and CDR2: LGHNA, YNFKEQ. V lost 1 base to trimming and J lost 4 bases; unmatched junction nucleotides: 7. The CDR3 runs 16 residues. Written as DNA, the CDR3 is TGTGCCAGCAGCCAAGCCTCGGGCGGGGGGTCAGATACGCAGTATTTT. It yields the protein CASSQASGGGSDTQYF.

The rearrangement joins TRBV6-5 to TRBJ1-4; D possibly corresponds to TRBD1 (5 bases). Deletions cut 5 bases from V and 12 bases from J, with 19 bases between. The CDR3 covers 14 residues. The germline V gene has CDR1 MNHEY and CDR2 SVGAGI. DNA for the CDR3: TGTGCCAGCAGTACACTAGGGACTATGGGAGAACTGTTTTTT. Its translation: CASSTLGTMGELFF.

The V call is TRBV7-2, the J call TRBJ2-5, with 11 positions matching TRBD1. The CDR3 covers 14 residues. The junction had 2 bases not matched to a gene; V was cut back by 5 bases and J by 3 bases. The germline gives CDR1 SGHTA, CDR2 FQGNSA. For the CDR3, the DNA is TGTGCCAGCAGCGGGACAGGGGGGGAAGAGACCCAGTACTTC. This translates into CASSGTGGEETQYF.

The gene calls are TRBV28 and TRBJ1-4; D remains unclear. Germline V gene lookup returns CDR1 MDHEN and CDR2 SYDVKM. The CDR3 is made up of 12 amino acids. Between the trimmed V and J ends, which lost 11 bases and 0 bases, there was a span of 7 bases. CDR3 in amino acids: CALGATNEKLFF. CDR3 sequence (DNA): TGTGCCCTCGGAGCAACTAATGAAAAACTGTTTTTT.

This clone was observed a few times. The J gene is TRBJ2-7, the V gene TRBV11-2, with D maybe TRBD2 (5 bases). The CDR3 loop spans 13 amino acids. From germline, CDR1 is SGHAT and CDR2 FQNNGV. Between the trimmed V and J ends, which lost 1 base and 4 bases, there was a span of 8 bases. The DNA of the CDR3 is TGTGCCAGCAGCTTAGGACTAACGTACGAGCAGTACTTC. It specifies CASSLGLTYEQYF.

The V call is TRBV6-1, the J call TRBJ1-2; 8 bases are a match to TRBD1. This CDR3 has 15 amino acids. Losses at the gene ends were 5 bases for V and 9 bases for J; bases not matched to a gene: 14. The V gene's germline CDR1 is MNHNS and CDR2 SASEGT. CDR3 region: CASSTQQGGPTSYTF. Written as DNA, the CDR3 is TGTGCCAGCAGTACCCAACAGGGGGGACCCACGAGCTACACCTTC.

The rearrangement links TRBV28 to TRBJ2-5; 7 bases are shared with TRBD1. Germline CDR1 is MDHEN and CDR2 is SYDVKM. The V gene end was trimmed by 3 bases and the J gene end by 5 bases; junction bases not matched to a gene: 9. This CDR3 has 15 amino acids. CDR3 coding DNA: TGTGCCAGCAGTTTCGTGAGGGGGCTCGCGGAGACCCAGTACTTC. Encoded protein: CASSFVRGLAETQYF.

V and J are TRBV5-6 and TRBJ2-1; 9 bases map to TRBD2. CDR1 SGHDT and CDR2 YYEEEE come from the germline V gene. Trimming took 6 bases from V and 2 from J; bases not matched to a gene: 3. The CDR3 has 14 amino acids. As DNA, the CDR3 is TGTGCCAGCATCTTAGCGGGAGCCTACAATGAGCAGTTCTTC. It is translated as CASILAGAYNEQFF.

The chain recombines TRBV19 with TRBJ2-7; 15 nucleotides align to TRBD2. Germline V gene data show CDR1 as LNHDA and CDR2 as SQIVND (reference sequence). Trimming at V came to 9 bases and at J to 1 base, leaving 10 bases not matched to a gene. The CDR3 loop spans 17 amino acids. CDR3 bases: TGTGCCAGCTCCCCCGGACTAGCGGGAGGGGTATCCTACGAGCAGTACTTC. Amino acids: CASSPGLAGGVSYEQYF.

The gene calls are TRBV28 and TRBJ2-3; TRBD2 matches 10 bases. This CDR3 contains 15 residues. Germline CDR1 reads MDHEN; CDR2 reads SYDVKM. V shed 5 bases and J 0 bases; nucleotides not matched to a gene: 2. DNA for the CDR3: TGTGCCAGCAGTCCTAGCGGGAGTAGCACAGATACGCAGTATTTT. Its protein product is CASSPSGSSTDTQYF.

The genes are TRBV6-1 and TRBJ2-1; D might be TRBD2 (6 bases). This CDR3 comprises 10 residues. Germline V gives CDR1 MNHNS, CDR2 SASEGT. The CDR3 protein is CSGGVAEQFF. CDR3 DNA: TGTTCAGGAGGGGTGGCTGAGCAGTTCTTC.